The clone carrying this T cell receptor beta chain has only a few counts. The antigen is not known. TCRdb passed the 5' RACE reads through MiXCR, listing each CDR3 protein once. This table has about 580,000 distinct CDR3 sequences, approximately 16% appearing once. This sample was taken from a study of T cells after yellow fever vaccination. Study summary: Fractions of limited cellularity were prepared by means of SMART-Seq v4 Ultra Low Input. Study observations and caveats: Contamination of FACS-sorted repertoires by abundant clonotypes from the bulk population could occur. Peaking on day 5 versus 15, the secondary response was faster but weaker.

V gave up 6 bases and J gave up 4 bases, with 9 bases separating them. This CDR3 is built from 12 residues. CDR1 is SGHTA, CDR2 FQGNSA, per germline. The sample in question was PBMCs, obtained 4 to 6 days after the first yellow fever vaccination. V gene TRBV7-2 combines with J gene TRBJ2-5; D is ambiguous. The sequence came from a man aged 18 to 29 who received the YFV17D yellow fever vaccine. The chain's CDR3 is CASSTGRETQYF. CDR3 coding DNA: TGTGCCAGCAGTACGGGTCGAGAGACCCAGTACTTC.